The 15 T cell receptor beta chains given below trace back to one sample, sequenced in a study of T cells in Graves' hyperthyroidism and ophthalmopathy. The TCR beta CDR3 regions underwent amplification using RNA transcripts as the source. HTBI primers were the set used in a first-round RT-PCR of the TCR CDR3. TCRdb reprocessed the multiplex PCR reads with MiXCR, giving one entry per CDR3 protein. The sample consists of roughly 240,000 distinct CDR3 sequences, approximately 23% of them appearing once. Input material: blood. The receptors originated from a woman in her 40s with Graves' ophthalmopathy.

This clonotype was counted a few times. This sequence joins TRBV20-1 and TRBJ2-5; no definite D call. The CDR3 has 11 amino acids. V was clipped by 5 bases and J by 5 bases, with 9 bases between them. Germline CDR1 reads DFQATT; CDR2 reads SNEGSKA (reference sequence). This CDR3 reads CSAPARETQYF. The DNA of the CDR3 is TGCAGTGCTCCGGCAAGGGAGACCCAGTACTTC.

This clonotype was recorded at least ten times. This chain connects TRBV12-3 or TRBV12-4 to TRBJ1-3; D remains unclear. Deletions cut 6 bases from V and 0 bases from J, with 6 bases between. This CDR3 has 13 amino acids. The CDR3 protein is CASSYASGNTIYF. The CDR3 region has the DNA TGTGCCAGCAGCTACGCCTCTGGAAACACCATATATTTT.

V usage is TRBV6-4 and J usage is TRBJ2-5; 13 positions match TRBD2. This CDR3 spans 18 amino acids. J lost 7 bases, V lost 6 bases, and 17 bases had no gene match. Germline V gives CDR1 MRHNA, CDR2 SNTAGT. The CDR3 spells CASRTAGTSGVTKGTQYF. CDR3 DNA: TGTGCCAGCAGGACTGCCGGGACTAGCGGGGTCACCAAGGGGACCCAGTACTTC.

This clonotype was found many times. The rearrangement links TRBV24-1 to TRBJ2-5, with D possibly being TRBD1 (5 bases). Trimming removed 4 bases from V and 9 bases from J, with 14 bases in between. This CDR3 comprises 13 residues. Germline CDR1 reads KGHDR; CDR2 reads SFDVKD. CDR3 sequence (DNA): TGTGCCACCAGTGAAGGGGTAGGTGGGGCCCAGTACTTC. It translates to CATSEGVGGAQYF.

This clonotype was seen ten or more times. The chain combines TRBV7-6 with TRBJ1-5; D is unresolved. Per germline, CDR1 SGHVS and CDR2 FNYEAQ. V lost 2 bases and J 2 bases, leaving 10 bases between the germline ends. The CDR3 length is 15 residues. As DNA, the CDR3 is TGTGCCAGCAGCTTAAAAGGAAAGGGCAATCAGCCCCAGCATTTT. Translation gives CASSLKGKGNQPQHF.

The CDR3 coding sequence is TGTGCCACCCGGCGGGACTACGAGCAGTACTTC. Its protein product is CATRRDYEQYF. The chain employs TRBV6-2 or TRBV6-3 and TRBJ2-7; weak D call: TRBD2 (6 bases). The CDR3 consists of 11 residues. V lost 10 bases and J lost 3, with 10 bases in between. Germline loops: CDR1 MNHEY, CDR2 SVGEGT.

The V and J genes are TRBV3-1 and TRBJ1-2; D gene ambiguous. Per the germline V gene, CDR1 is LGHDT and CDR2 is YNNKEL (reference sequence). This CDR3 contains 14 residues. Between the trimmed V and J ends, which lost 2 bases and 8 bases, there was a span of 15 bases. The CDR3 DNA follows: TGTGCCAGCAGCCAAACCGACGGACCTCGGGGCTACACCTTC. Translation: CASSQTDGPRGYTF. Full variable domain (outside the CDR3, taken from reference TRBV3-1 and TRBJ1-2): DTAVSQTPKYLVTQMGNDKSIKCEQNLGHDTMYWYKQDSKKFLKIMFSYNNKELIINETVPNRFSPKSPDKAHLNLHINSLELGDSAVYFCASSQTDGPRGYTFGSGTRLTVV.

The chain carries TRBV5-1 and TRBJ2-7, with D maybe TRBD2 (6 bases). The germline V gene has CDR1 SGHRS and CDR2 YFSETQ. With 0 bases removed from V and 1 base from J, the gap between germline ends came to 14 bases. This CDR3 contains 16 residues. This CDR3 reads CASSLGVREKSYEQYF. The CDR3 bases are TGCGCCAGCAGCTTGGGTGTGCGGGAAAAGTCCTACGAGCAGTACTTC.

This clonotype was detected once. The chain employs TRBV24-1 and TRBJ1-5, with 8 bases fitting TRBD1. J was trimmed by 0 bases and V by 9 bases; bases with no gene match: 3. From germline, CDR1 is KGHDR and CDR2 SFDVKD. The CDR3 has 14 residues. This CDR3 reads CATGQGLSNQPQHF. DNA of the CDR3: TGTGCCACCGGACAGGGTCTTAGCAATCAGCCCCAGCATTTT.

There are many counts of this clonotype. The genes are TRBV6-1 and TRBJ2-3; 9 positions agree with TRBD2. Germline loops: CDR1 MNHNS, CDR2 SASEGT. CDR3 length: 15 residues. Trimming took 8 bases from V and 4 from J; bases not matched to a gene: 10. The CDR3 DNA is TGTGCCAGCGGATTAGCGGGAGAGGGCGCAGATACGCAGTATTTT. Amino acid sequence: CASGLAGEGADTQYF.

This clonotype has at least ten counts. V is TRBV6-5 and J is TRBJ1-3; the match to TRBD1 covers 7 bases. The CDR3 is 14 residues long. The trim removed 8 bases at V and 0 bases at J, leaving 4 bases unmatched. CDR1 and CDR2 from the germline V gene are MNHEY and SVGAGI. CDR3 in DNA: TGTGCCAGCCGGGGACAGACCTCTGGAAACACCATATATTTT. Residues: CASRGQTSGNTIYF.

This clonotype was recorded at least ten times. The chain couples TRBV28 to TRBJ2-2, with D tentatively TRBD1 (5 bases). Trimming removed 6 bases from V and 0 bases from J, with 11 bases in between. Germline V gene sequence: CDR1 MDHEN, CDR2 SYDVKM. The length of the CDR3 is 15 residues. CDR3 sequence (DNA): TGTGCCAGCAGGCAGACAGTCGCGAACACCGGGGAGCTGTTTTTT. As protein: CASRQTVANTGELFF.

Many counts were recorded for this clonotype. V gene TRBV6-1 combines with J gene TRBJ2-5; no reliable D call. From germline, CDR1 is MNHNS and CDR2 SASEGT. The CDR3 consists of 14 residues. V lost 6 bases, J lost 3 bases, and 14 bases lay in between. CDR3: CASRSQDGKETQYF. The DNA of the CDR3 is TGTGCCAGCAGATCGCAGGACGGCAAAGAGACCCAGTACTTC.

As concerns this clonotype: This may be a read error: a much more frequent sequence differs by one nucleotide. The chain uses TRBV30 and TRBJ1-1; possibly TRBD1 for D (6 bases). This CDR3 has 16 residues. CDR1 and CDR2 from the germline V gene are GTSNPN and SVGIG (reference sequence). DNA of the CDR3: TGTGCCTGGAGTCGAAGGGGGGGGCACAGGAACTCTGAAGCTTTCTTT. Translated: CAWSRRGGHRNSEAFF. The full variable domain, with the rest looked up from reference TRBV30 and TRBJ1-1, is SQTIHQWPATLVQPVGSPLSLECTVEGTSNPNLYWYRQAAGRGLQLLFYSVGIGQISSEVPQNLSASRPQDRQFILSSKKLLLSDSGFYLCAWSRRGGHRNSEAFFGQGTRLTVV.

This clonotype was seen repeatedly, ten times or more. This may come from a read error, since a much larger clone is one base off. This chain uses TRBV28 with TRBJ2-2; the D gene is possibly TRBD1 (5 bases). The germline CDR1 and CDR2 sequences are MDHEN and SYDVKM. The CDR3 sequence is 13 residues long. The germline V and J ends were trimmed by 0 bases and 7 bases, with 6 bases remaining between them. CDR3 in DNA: TGTGCCAGCAGTTTATGGACAGACGGGGAGCTGTTTTTT. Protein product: CASSLWTDGELFF.